The 27 T cell receptor beta chains below all came from one sample that was sequenced in a study of CD8+ T cells in alopecia areata (dated by TCRdb to the late 2010s). Library prep was done by the immunoSEQ multiplex PCR assay. RNA was extracted from all samples and reverse transcribed into cDNA as template for TCR sequencing. TCRdb took this table from immuneACCESS and kept in-frame rearrangements with V and J called. Such tables lack part of the clones; where checked against another copy, unresolved V genes explain under half of the gap, and the rest is unexplained. The sample includes about 220,000 clones, with less than 75% observed a single time. The ten top clones hold 1.5% to 2% of the sample. The time point tag for this specimen amounts to: less than five weeks on oral tofacitinib. The sample's treatment or condition label is to be understood as: oral pan-JAK inhibitor, 5-10 mg twice daily.

The material was CD4+ T cells sorted from blood, obtained at week 4, from a patient treated with tofacitinib. Receptor source: a human donor with alopecia areata.

This clone showed up just a few times. The chain couples TRBV10-3 to TRBJ2-7; 11 nucleotides align to TRBD2. Unmatched junction bases numbered 11, after V lost 6 bases and J lost 1 base. Germline assignment: CDR1 ENHRY and CDR2 SYGVKD. The CDR3 spans 17 residues. The CDR3, as DNA: TGTGCCATCAGGCCGACTAGCGGGGATTCTACTTCCTACGAGCAGTACTTC. As protein: CAIRPTSGDSTSYEQYF.

The chain carries TRBV5-1 and TRBJ2-7, with 7 bases that match TRBD2. The V segment lost 5 bases and the J segment 0 bases; nucleotides outside the gene matches: 11. The CDR3 sequence is 16 residues long. CDR1 SGHRS and CDR2 YFSETQ come from the germline V gene. CDR3 DNA sequence: TGCGCCAGCAGGATCTCAAGCGGGGCTGACTCCTACGAGCAGTACTTC. Amino acids: CASRISSGADSYEQYF.

The chain recombines TRBV6-5 with TRBJ2-3; 7 bases map to TRBD1. The CDR3 spans 13 residues. Germline CDR1 is MNHEY and CDR2 is SVGAGI. Losses at the gene ends were 9 bases for V and 3 bases for J; bases not matched to a gene: 6. The CDR3 DNA reads TGTGCCAGTACGACAGGGCCTACAGATACGCAGTATTTT. Its translation: CASTTGPTDTQYF.

CDR3 sequence reads: CASSLGEQYGYTF. CDR3 sequence (DNA): TGTGCCAGCAGTTTAGGGGAACAATATGGCTACACCTTC. This chain uses TRBV6-5 with TRBJ1-2, with D possibly TRBD1 on 5 matching bases. The CDR3 covers 13 residues. V was pared by 4 bases and J by 5 bases, with 11 bases between. Germline V gene data show CDR1 as MNHEY and CDR2 as SVGAGI.

This clone was observed a single time. J is TRBJ2-2 and V is TRBV5-4; D is unclear. The CDR3 length is 12 residues. Germline V gene sequence: CDR1 SGHNT, CDR2 YYREEE (reference sequence). Trimming shortened V by 1 base and J by 8 bases, and 6 bases separated the two germline ends. CDR3 loop: CASSLTEGELFF. CDR3 nucleotide sequence: TGTGCCAGCAGCTTGACGGAGGGGGAGCTGTTTTTT.

Concerning this clone: The same CDR3 arises from other DNA sequences in this sample as well. The rearrangement uses TRBV5-6 and TRBJ1-3; D remains ambiguous. The CDR3 extends over 14 amino acids. Per germline, CDR1 SGHDT and CDR2 YYEEEE. Trimming stripped 0 bases from V and 0 bases from J, with 4 bases between. In DNA, the CDR3 is TGTGCCAGCAGCTTGGTTTCCTCTGGAAACACCATATATTTT. Amino acids: CASSLVSSGNTIYF.

This clone has more than one count but fewer than ten. The chain carries TRBV19 and TRBJ1-1, with D possibly matching TRBD1 (5 bases). The germline CDR1 and CDR2 sequences are LNHDA and SQIVND (reference sequence). This CDR3 has 15 residues. With 3 bases removed from V and 0 bases from J, the gap between germline ends came to 11 bases. This CDR3 is CASSIRRGVNTEAFF. Written as DNA, the CDR3 is TGTGCCAGTAGTATCCGGAGGGGCGTGAACACTGAAGCTTTCTTT.

This clone appeared a single time. The chain links TRBV5-1 to TRBJ1-6, with TRBD1 matching 7 bases. The CDR3 contains 16 residues. Germline V gives CDR1 SGHRS, CDR2 YFSETQ. Losses at the gene ends were 0 bases for V and 9 bases for J; bases not matched to a gene: 9. CDR3 nucleotide sequence: TGCGCCAGCAGCTTGGAGACAGGGATAATGGCTTCACCCCTCCACTTT. Its translation is CASSLETGIMASPLHF.

The V and J genes are TRBV2 and TRBJ1-5; TRBD1 might be the D (6 bases). The length of the CDR3 is 17 residues. V dropped 3 bases and J dropped 4 bases, with 19 bases sitting between them. Germline CDR1 SNHLY, CDR2 FYNNEI. This CDR3 reads CASSDHLGQGTNQPQHF. Written as DNA, the CDR3 is TGTGCCAGCAGTGATCATTTAGGGCAGGGGACGAATCAGCCCCAGCATTTT.

V and J are TRBV27 and TRBJ2-7; 7 nucleotides match TRBD1. This CDR3 comprises 14 residues. Germline CDR1 is MNHEY and CDR2 is SMNVEV (reference sequence). V trimming: 3 bases; J trimming: 2 bases; junction bases outside the gene matches: 4. This CDR3 reads CASSLFGTAYEQYF. CDR3 DNA: TGTGCCAGCAGTTTGTTTGGGACAGCCTACGAGCAGTACTTC.

The table lists this clone with a few counts. The chain carries TRBV9 and TRBJ2-7, with D maybe TRBD1 (6 bases). Germline assignment: CDR1 SGDLS and CDR2 YYNGEE. The CDR3 consists of 14 residues. Trimming pared 4 bases from V and 1 base from J, leaving 12 bases between. The CDR3 reads CASSPYRASYEQYF. The CDR3 DNA reads TGTGCCAGCAGCCCGTACAGGGCATCCTACGAGCAGTACTTC.

To note about this clone: This may come from a read error, since a much larger clone is one base off. V and J are TRBV11-2 and TRBJ2-7; D is undetermined. The CDR3 spans 12 residues. Germline V CDR1 and CDR2: SGHAT, FQNNGV. With 4 bases removed from V and 2 bases from J, the gap between germline ends came to 6 bases. CDR3 nucleotide sequence: TGTGCCAGCAGCTCGAACCCCTACGAGCAGTACTTC. Protein product: CASSSNPYEQYF.

This CDR3 is CASSFPGLNYGYTF. The CDR3 bases are TGTGCCAGCAGCTTTCCAGGCCTTAACTATGGCTACACCTTC. V usage is TRBV21-1 and J usage is TRBJ1-2; the table gives TRBD1 as D, unverified against the DNA. TRBV21-1 is annotated as a pseudogene. This CDR3 region has 14 residues.

In this sample, this clone turned up a few times. This chain uses TRBV29-1 with TRBJ2-7; 10 nucleotides line up with TRBD2. V was pared by 6 bases and J by 9 bases, with 8 bases of the junction left unmatched. Germline V gives CDR1 SQVTM, CDR2 ANQGSEA. CDR3 length equals 12 residues. The CDR3 region has the DNA TGCAGCGTGGGAGAAGCGGGAGGGTCGCAGTACTTC. Its translation is CSVGEAGGSQYF.

This clone turned up a few times. The V gene is TRBV9, the J gene TRBJ1-3; D is undetermined. This CDR3 spans 14 amino acids. The V gene lost 3 bases and the J gene lost 4 bases, with 11 bases spanning the gap. The germline V gene has CDR1 SGDLS and CDR2 YYNGEE. The CDR3 nucleotides are TGTGCCAGCAGCGAGGCCGCAGGCGGAAACACCATATATTTT. Translated: CASSEAAGGNTIYF.

CDR3 in amino acids: CAWYTGPNYGYTF. The CDR3 bases are TGTGCCTGGTACACAGGGCCTAACTATGGCTACACCTTC. The V and J genes are TRBV30 and TRBJ1-2; TRBD1 might be the D (6 bases). Germline-derived CDR1 and CDR2 are GTSNPN and SVGIG (reference sequence). V was clipped by 5 bases and J by 0 bases, with 10 bases between them. CDR3 length: 13 amino acids.

This clone has only a few counts. J is TRBJ1-1 and V is TRBV5-1; D ambiguous. The CDR3 contains 14 residues. Deletions cut 7 bases from V and 6 bases from J, with 19 bases between. Germline CDR1 is SGHRS and CDR2 is YFSETQ. CDR3 residues: CASRSGAADPEAFF. The CDR3 DNA follows: TGCGCCAGCCGGAGTGGAGCTGCTGACCCTGAAGCTTTCTTT.

V and J are TRBV27 and TRBJ2-3, with D unclear. V was pared by 2 bases and J by 2 bases, with 5 bases between. CDR1 is MNHEY, CDR2 SMNVEV, per germline (reference sequence). There are 13 residues in the CDR3. The CDR3 bases are TGTGCCAGCAGTTTACGAGTCACAGATACGCAGTATTTT. Translating gives CASSLRVTDTQYF.

This clone came up once. The chain combines TRBV29-1 with TRBJ1-1; no firm D call. Germline V gene data show CDR1 as SQVTM and CDR2 as ANQGSEA. The CDR3 has 14 amino acids. V lost 0 bases and J lost 5, with 13 bases in between. The DNA for the CDR3 is TGCAGCGTTGAAGACACGGCCACTGGGACTGAAGCTTTCTTT. Its protein product is CSVEDTATGTEAFF.

This clone was seen at least ten times. V is TRBV6-1 and J is TRBJ2-7, with D maybe TRBD1 (6 bases). V was cut by 7 bases and J by 4 bases, with 11 bases left in between. This CDR3 is built from 12 residues. Per the germline V gene, CDR1 is MNHNS and CDR2 is SASEGT. In DNA, the CDR3 is TGTGCCAGCAAGGACAGTAGATACGAGCAGTACTTC. This translates into CASKDSRYEQYF.

The chain's CDR3 is CASSKTVNYGYTF. In DNA, the CDR3 is TGTGCCAGCAGTAAGACCGTAAACTATGGCTACACCTTC. The J gene is TRBJ1-2, the V gene TRBV27; D gene unclear. The CDR3 length is 13 residues. V lost 5 bases and J lost 2, with 9 bases in between. Germline V gene data show CDR1 as MNHEY and CDR2 as SMNVEV (reference sequence).

J is TRBJ1-1 and V is TRBV29-1; 8 nucleotides line up with TRBD1. With 4 bases clipped from V and 2 bases from J, the junction kept 9 bases outside the gene matches. Germline lookup yields CDR1 SQVTM and CDR2 ANQGSEA. CDR3 length: 15 residues. The CDR3, as DNA: TGCAGCGTTGGGGGGGGGACAGGACCCAACACTGAAGCTTTCTTT. It codes for CSVGGGTGPNTEAFF. The full variable domain, with the rest looked up from reference TRBV29-1 and TRBJ1-1, is SAVISQKPSRDICQRGTSLTIQCQVDSQVTMMFWYRQQPGQSLTLIATANQGSEATYESGFVIDKFPISRPNLTFSTLTVSNMSPEDSSIYLCSVGGGTGPNTEAFFGQGTRLTVV.

The chain couples TRBV30 to TRBJ1-2, with D possibly matching TRBD1 (5 bases). The CDR3 sequence is 14 residues long. CDR1 and CDR2 (germline): GTSNPN, SVGIG (reference sequence). V lost 0 bases to trimming and J lost 8 bases, with 16 bases between them. This CDR3 is CAWSVPGVAGGYTF. Here the CDR3 DNA reads TGTGCCTGGAGTGTACCGGGGGTTGCGGGAGGCTACACCTTC.

The J gene is TRBJ2-5, the V gene TRBV6-5; 9 nucleotides agree with TRBD2. The CDR3 has 15 amino acids. CDR1 MNHEY and CDR2 SVGAGI come from the germline V gene. Trimming cost V 4 bases and J 4 bases; bases outside gene matches: 7. The DNA of the CDR3 is TGTGCCAGCAGTTTCGGCGGGGGGGCGGCAGAGACCCAGTACTTC. It specifies CASSFGGGAAETQYF.

This chain joins TRBV6-5 and TRBJ2-1, with 7 positions matching TRBD1. Trimming cost V 2 bases and J 7 bases; bases outside gene matches: 2. Germline lookup yields CDR1 MNHEY and CDR2 SVGAGI. The CDR3 extends over 13 amino acids. The CDR3 DNA follows: TGTGCCAGCAGTTACATACAGGGGAATGAGCAGTTCTTC. It is translated as CASSYIQGNEQFF.

This clone was seen a handful of times. The rearrangement links TRBV30 to TRBJ2-5, with D tentatively TRBD2 (5 bases). CDR3 length equals 14 residues. CDR1 is GTSNPN, CDR2 SVGIG, per germline (reference sequence). V was shortened by 0 bases and J by 6 bases, with 14 bases between the two germline ends. DNA for the CDR3: TGTGCCTGGAGTGTGTCGGCTAGCAAAAAGACCCAGTACTTC. Amino acids: CAWSVSASKKTQYF.

This clone is a singleton in its sample. The genes are TRBV30 and TRBJ1-2; unclear D gene. Trimming removed 5 bases at V and 0 bases at J, with 13 bases between. Looked up from germline, CDR1 is GTSNPN and CDR2 is SVGIG (reference sequence). The CDR3 sequence is 14 residues long. DNA for the CDR3: TGTGCCTGGTGCCCCTTCGGTGCTAACTATGGCTACACCTTC. Translated: CAWCPFGANYGYTF.